This is a list of T cell receptor beta chains from one sample in a study of vaccination effects on CD4 cells after COVID-19. Using immunoSEQ multiplex PCR, the repertoire was profiled, and TCRdb retains in-frame clones only, with some absent. The table has tens of thousands of clones, 70% seen once. These receptors are not linked to any known antigen. Specimen: CD4+ T cells from PBMCs cultured without peptide, collected before COVID-19 vaccination. All receptors come from a human donor who received a COVID-19 vaccine. CDR3s include the opening cysteine and the closing phenylalanine or tryptophan. Fields, in order: J gene, V gene, clone size, D gene, CDR3 DNA, CDR3 protein. A D gene is named only where the DNA matches it firmly. The size field is filled for only some rows; it gives once, few, many or a size class.

>TRBJ1-1|TRBV5-4|NA|NA
TGTGCCAGCAGCTTGGGGGGGTCGGCGAACACTGAAGCTTTCTTT
CASSLGGSANTEAFF
>TRBJ1-1|TRBV5-6|NA|NA
TGTGCCAGCAGCTTGGAACCTGGGAACACTGAAGCTTTCTTT
CASSLEPGNTEAFF
>TRBJ1-1|TRBV5-1|NA|NA
TGCGCCAGCAGTTCCCTACAGGGAAGCACTGAAGCTTTCTTT
CASSSLQGSTEAFF
>TRBJ1-2|TRBV10-2|NA|NA
TGCGCCAGCAGTGGGTCCAGGGAGGGAAACTATGGCTACACCTTC
CASSGSREGNYGYTF
>TRBJ2-3|TRBV5-6|NA|TRBD2
TGTGCCAGCAGGGCCGGGACTAGCGGCGAGAGATTCACAGATACGCAGTATTTT
CASRAGTSGERFTDTQYF
>TRBJ2-2|TRBV24-1|few|NA
TGTGCCACCAGTGATTTCTTCGGGAACACCGGGGAGCTGTTTTTT
CATSDFFGNTGELFF
>TRBJ1-3|TRBV27|once|NA
TGTGCCAGCAGTTTATCGCCGGACTTAGGGTCTGGAAACACCATATATTTT
CASSLSPDLGSGNTIYF
>TRBJ2-1|TRBV29-1|NA|TRBD2
TGCAGCGCCTTTGATGGTGGGGGGGATGAGCAGTTCTTC
CSAFDGGGDEQFF
>TRBJ2-7|TRBV7-9|NA|NA
TGTGCCAGCAGCTTAATCTCTTGGCACTCGGGGCGGGAGCAGTACTTC
CASSLISWHSGREQYF
>TRBJ1-2|TRBV6-5|NA|NA
TGTGCCAGCACCCCTCCGGCTAACTATGGCTACACCTTC
CASTPPANYGYTF
>TRBJ2-7|TRBV27|few|TRBD1
TGTGCCAGCAGTTTAGGCCTGGGACAGGGAATCCTGCCGTACTTC
CASSLGLGQGILPYF
>TRBJ1-4|TRBV7-9|NA|TRBD1
TGTGCCAGCAGCTTAGCGACAGGGTTTAGGAATGAAAAACTGTTTTTT
CASSLATGFRNEKLFF
>TRBJ2-7|TRBV19|few|NA
TGTGCCAGTAGTACCCAGCGGGTTCCCTACGAGCAGTACTTC
CASSTQRVPYEQYF
>TRBJ2-5|TRBV7-7|once|NA
TGTGCCAGCAGCACAGGACAGTCCGAGTACCAAGAGACCCAGTACTTC
CASSTGQSEYQETQYF
>TRBJ1-1|TRBV6-5|medium-sized|NA
TGTGCCAGTGGAGGAAGGTGGACGAACACTGAAGCTTTCTTT
CASGGRWTNTEAFF
>TRBJ2-7|TRBV5-1|few|TRBD1
TGCGCCAGCAGCTGGGGGACAGTTGGGCAGGACGAGCAGTACTTC
CASSWGTVGQDEQYF
>TRBJ2-7|TRBV19|NA|NA
TGTGCCAGTAGTATAGTGCACGGCTCCTACGAGCAGTACTTC
CASSIVHGSYEQYF
>TRBJ2-3|TRBV12-5|few|TRBD2
TGTGCTAGTAAGACTAGCTGGAACACAGATACGCAGTATTTT
CASKTSWNTDTQYF
>TRBJ2-5|TRBV2|NA|NA
TGTGCCAGCAGAGCCGGGCTAGCCGAAGAGACCCAGTACTTC
CASRAGLAEETQYF
>TRBJ1-2|TRBV5-4|few|NA
TGTGCCAGCAGCCACCCCACAGGGCCCGGGGGCTATGGCTACACCTTC
CASSHPTGPGGYGYTF
>TRBJ2-3|TRBV5-6|NA|TRBD2
TGTGCCAGCAGCTGGGGGACTAGCGGTTACACAGATACGCAGTATTTT
CASSWGTSGYTDTQYF
>TRBJ2-3|TRBV9|NA|NA
TGTGCCAGCAGCTCAATGGACGGGAATTCAGATACGCAGTATTTT
CASSSMDGNSDTQYF
>TRBJ2-3|TRBV11-2|NA|TRBD2
TGTGCCAGCAGCTCAAGACTAGCGGGGTTCACAGATACGCAGTATTTT
CASSSRLAGFTDTQYF
>TRBJ2-4|TRBV2|NA|NA
TGTGCCAGCAGTCTTGACAGGCTAGCCAAAAACATTCAGTACTTC
CASSLDRLAKNIQYF
>TRBJ2-1|TRBV19|NA|TRBD2
TGTGCCAGTAGTAGCCAGCGGGGGTATGAGCAGTTCTTC
CASSSQRGYEQFF
>TRBJ1-5|TRBV19|NA|NA
TGTGCCAGTAAAGGAGGACTGGGCCCTGATCAGCCCCAGCATTTT
CASKGGLGPDQPQHF